This T cell receptor (beta chain) was sequenced during a study of T cell responses to AZD1222 COVID-19 vaccine. Regarding the study as a whole: Most donors were white British, females outnumbered males, and clonal diversity was possibly underestimated.

As to this clone: The antigen remains undetermined.

The data were produced by immunoSEQ multiplex PCR, yet TCRdb's version contains in-frame clones alone and is incomplete. Here the sample spans about 140,000 clones, around 93% being singletons. In germline, CDR1 is LGHDT, CDR2 YNNKEL (reference sequence). V dropped 1 base and J dropped 4 bases, with 14 bases sitting between them. This CDR3 contains 15 residues. V gene TRBV3-1 (or the pseudogene TRBV3-2) combines with J gene TRBJ2-7; TRBD2 is a possible D gene (6 bases). Sequenced here: peripheral blood, sampled 28 days after the second AZD1222 dose. This clonotype was obtained from an adult who received the AZD1222 COVID-19 vaccine. The CDR3: CASSQVSLARYEQYF. As DNA, the CDR3 is TGTGCCAGCAGCCAAGTAAGTCTAGCGAGATACGAGCAGTACTTC.